This T cell receptor beta chain comes out of a study of blood T cell repertoires in COVID-19. Some clones are missing from TCRdb's copy, which holds only in-frame ones; the method was immunoSEQ multiplex PCR. The sample comprises about 73,000 clones, approximately 80% of which are singletons, and about 6% rests with the top ten. Germline V gene lookup returns CDR1 SGDLS and CDR2 YYNGEE. Trimming cost V 0 bases and J 2 bases; bases outside gene matches: 9. The CDR3 is 18 amino acids. The sequence was obtained from a woman aged 55-69 years with acute or convalescent COVID-19. The sequenced sample was peripheral blood. The rearrangement links TRBV9 to TRBJ1-4; TRBD1 agrees at 8 bases. CDR3 loop: CASSVGAGGLRTNEKLFF. CDR3 coding DNA: TGTGCCAGCAGCGTAGGGGCAGGGGGCTTGCGGACTAATGAAAAACTGTTTTTT.